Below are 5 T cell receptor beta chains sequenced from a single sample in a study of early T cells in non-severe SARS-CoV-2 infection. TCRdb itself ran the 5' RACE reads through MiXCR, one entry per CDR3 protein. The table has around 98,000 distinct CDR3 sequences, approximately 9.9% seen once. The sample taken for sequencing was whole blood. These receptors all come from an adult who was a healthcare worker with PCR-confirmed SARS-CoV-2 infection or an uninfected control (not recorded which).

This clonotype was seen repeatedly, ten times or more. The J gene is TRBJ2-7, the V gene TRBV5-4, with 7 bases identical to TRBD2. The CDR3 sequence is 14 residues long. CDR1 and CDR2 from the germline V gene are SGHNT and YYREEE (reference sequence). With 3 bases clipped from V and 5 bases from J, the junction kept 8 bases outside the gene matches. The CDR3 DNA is TGTGCCAGCAGCTCGCGGGAGTCCCGCCACGAGCAGTACTTC. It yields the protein CASSSRESRHEQYF.

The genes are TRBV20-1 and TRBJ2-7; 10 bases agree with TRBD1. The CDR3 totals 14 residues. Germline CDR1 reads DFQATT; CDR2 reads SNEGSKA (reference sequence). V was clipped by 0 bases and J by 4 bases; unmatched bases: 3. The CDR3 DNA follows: TGCAGTGCTAGAGATAGGACAGGGGGTTACGAGCAGTACTTC. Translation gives CSARDRTGGYEQYF.

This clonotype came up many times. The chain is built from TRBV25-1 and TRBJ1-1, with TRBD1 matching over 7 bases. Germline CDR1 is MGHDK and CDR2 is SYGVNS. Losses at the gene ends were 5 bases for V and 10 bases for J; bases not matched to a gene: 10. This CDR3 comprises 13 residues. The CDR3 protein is CASSRQGLWRAFF. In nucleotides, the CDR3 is TGTGCCAGCAGTCGACAGGGTCTATGGAGAGCTTTCTTT.

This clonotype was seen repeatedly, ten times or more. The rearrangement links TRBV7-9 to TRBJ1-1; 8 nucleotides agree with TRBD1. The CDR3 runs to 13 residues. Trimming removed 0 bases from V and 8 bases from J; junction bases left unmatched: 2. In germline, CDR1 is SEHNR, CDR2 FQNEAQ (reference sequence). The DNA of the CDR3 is TGTGCCAGCAGCTTAGCCCGACAGGGGGAAGCTTTCTTT. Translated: CASSLARQGEAFF.

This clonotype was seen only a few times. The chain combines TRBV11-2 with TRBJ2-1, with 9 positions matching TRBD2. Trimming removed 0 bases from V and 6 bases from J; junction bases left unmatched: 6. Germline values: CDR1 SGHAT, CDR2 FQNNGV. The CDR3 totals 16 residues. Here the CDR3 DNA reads TGTGCCAGCAGCTTAGATCGTAGCGGGGGCCGCAATGAGCAGTTCTTC. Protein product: CASSLDRSGGRNEQFF.